These T cell receptor beta chains were read from a single sample in a study of T cells in Graves' hyperthyroidism and ophthalmopathy. TCRdb reanalysed the multiplex PCR reads using MiXCR and keeps one entry per CDR3 protein. The sample shows roughly 800,000 distinct CDR3 sequences, 38% of them seen only once. Sample: blood. Receptors originate from a man aged 18-30 years with Graves' hyperthyroidism. Each CDR3 is given with its conserved first and last residue. D genes are given only for firm matches. Clone sizes are given selectively: once, few, many, or a class where the clone is expanded.

d_call: TRBD2
v_call: TRBV5-1
clone_size: -
j_call: TRBJ2-7
cdr3_nt: TGCGCCAGCAGCTTGGAGGCCGCTAGCGGGACTCTCCAGAGGGGGTACGAGCAGTACTTC
cdr3_aa: CASSLEAASGTLQRGYEQYF

d_call: -
v_call: TRBV7-2
clone_size: -
j_call: TRBJ2-7
cdr3_nt: TGTGCCAGCAGCTTAGACGTAGGGGGGATCGGCTACGAGCAGTACTTC
cdr3_aa: CASSLDVGGIGYEQYF

d_call: -
v_call: TRBV10-3
clone_size: many
j_call: TRBJ2-5
cdr3_nt: TGTGCCATCAGTGAGTCGGAGGGCCCCAGGCAAGAGACCCAGTACTTC
cdr3_aa: CAISESEGPRQETQYF

d_call: TRBD1
v_call: TRBV20-1
clone_size: many
j_call: TRBJ1-2
cdr3_nt: TGCAGTGCTACCGGGACAGAAACCTATGGCTACACCTTC
cdr3_aa: CSATGTETYGYTF

d_call: -
v_call: TRBV20-1
clone_size: many
j_call: TRBJ1-1
cdr3_nt: TGCAGTGCTCCTTTTCGGGAGGAAAAAGCTTTCTTT
cdr3_aa: CSAPFREEKAFF

d_call: -
v_call: TRBV5-1
clone_size: -
j_call: TRBJ2-3
cdr3_nt: TGCGCCAGCAGCTTGGACAGGGTCACAGATACGCAGTATTTT
cdr3_aa: CASSLDRVTDTQYF

d_call: -
v_call: TRBV6-6
clone_size: few
j_call: TRBJ1-1
cdr3_nt: TGTGCCAGCAGAAGCCCGGGGAACACTGAAGCTTTCTTT
cdr3_aa: CASRSPGNTEAFF

d_call: -
v_call: TRBV5-8
clone_size: many
j_call: TRBJ1-6
cdr3_nt: TGTGCCAGCAGCCTGGGTCAGTCACCCCTCCACTTT
cdr3_aa: CASSLGQSPLHF

d_call: -
v_call: TRBV6-5
clone_size: few
j_call: TRBJ1-1
cdr3_nt: TGTGCCAGCAACTTCCCCACTGAAGCTTTCTTT
cdr3_aa: CASNFPTEAFF

d_call: -
v_call: TRBV6-5
clone_size: -
j_call: TRBJ1-4
cdr3_nt: TGTGCCAGCAGTACGGAGGGGGGCGAAAAACTGTTTTTT
cdr3_aa: CASSTEGGEKLFF

d_call: -
v_call: TRBV29-1
clone_size: many
j_call: TRBJ2-7
cdr3_nt: TGCAGCGTTGAGCACATCTACGAGCAGTACTTC
cdr3_aa: CSVEHIYEQYF

d_call: TRBD1
v_call: TRBV5-6
clone_size: -
j_call: TRBJ1-1
cdr3_nt: TGTGCCAGCAGCCGTCCGGGACAGGGGGCGTTTTTCCCTGAAGCTTTCTTT
cdr3_aa: CASSRPGQGAFFPEAFF

d_call: TRBD2
v_call: TRBV5-4
clone_size: -
j_call: TRBJ2-7
cdr3_nt: TGTGCCAGCAGCTTCCTCCCGGGGCCGAGGGAGGGTGAGCAGTACTTC
cdr3_aa: CASSFLPGPREGEQYF

d_call: TRBD2
v_call: TRBV7-9
clone_size: few
j_call: TRBJ2-7
cdr3_nt: TGTGCCAGCAGCTTCCCCGGGACTAGCGGCGAGCAGTACTTC
cdr3_aa: CASSFPGTSGEQYF

d_call: -
v_call: TRBV20-1
clone_size: -
j_call: TRBJ1-2
cdr3_nt: TGCAGTGCTAGGGGGGGACCGGGGGACTATGGCTACACCTTC
cdr3_aa: CSARGGPGDYGYTF

d_call: -
v_call: TRBV6-1
clone_size: -
j_call: TRBJ1-1
cdr3_nt: TGTGCCAGCAGTTATAGCCCGGACAGCCACACTGAAGCTTTCTTT
cdr3_aa: CASSYSPDSHTEAFF

d_call: -
v_call: TRBV24-1
clone_size: many
j_call: TRBJ1-5
cdr3_nt: TGTGCCACCAGTGCGGGGCTGGGTCAGCCCCAGCATTTT
cdr3_aa: CATSAGLGQPQHF

d_call: -
v_call: TRBV7-9
clone_size: many
j_call: TRBJ1-1
cdr3_nt: TGTGCCAGCAGCGCCGGATCTACGGTGAACACTGAAGCTTTCTTT
cdr3_aa: CASSAGSTVNTEAFF

d_call: TRBD2
v_call: TRBV11-2
clone_size: few
j_call: TRBJ2-5
cdr3_nt: TGTGCCAGCAGCCATACTAGCGGGGGTCAAGAGACCCAGTACTTC
cdr3_aa: CASSHTSGGQETQYF

d_call: -
v_call: TRBV29-1
clone_size: -
j_call: TRBJ2-7
cdr3_nt: TGCAGCGCTCCTCGGGACACAGGGAACTACGAGCAGTACTTC
cdr3_aa: CSAPRDTGNYEQYF

d_call: TRBD2
v_call: TRBV11-2
clone_size: many
j_call: TRBJ2-7
cdr3_nt: TGTGCCAGCAGCCCCGGGACTAGCGTCGAGCAGTACTTC
cdr3_aa: CASSPGTSVEQYF

d_call: -
v_call: TRBV6-1
clone_size: many
j_call: TRBJ1-1
cdr3_nt: TGTGCCAGCAGTGAAGAGGGTTTCGAAGCTTTCTTT
cdr3_aa: CASSEEGFEAFF

d_call: -
v_call: TRBV6-1
clone_size: -
j_call: TRBJ1-2
cdr3_nt: TGTGCCAGCAGTGACGGGACAAGCTATGGCTACACCTTC
cdr3_aa: CASSDGTSYGYTF

d_call: -
v_call: TRBV7-9
clone_size: -
j_call: TRBJ2-5
cdr3_nt: TGTGCCAGCAGCTGGGCACCGGGACTCCCGGATGGGACCCAGTACTTC
cdr3_aa: CASSWAPGLPDGTQYF

d_call: TRBD1
v_call: TRBV19
clone_size: -
j_call: TRBJ2-7
cdr3_nt: TGTGCCAGTAGTATATCGGGGCAGGGGGCGGTCCGGCTCCACGAGCAGTACTTC
cdr3_aa: CASSISGQGAVRLHEQYF

d_call: -
v_call: TRBV12-3/TRBV12-4
clone_size: -
j_call: TRBJ1-1
cdr3_nt: TGTGCCAGCAGTTCGGAAAGAACAGGGTACACTGAAGCTTTCTTT
cdr3_aa: CASSSERTGYTEAFF

d_call: -
v_call: TRBV29-1
clone_size: many
j_call: TRBJ2-7
cdr3_nt: TGCAGCGTTGAACGGTTACGGAGGGGACGCGAGCAGTACTTC
cdr3_aa: CSVERLRRGREQYF

d_call: -
v_call: TRBV29-1
clone_size: -
j_call: TRBJ1-5
cdr3_nt: TGCAGCGTTGGCCCGGCCCGTAATAGCAATCAGCCCCAGCATTTT
cdr3_aa: CSVGPARNSNQPQHF

d_call: TRBD1
v_call: TRBV12-3/TRBV12-4
clone_size: -
j_call: TRBJ2-3
cdr3_nt: TGTGCCAGCAGTTTCTTTAGAGGACAGGGGACAGATACGCAGTATTTT
cdr3_aa: CASSFFRGQGTDTQYF

d_call: TRBD1
v_call: TRBV7-8
clone_size: -
j_call: TRBJ1-4
cdr3_nt: TGTGCCAGCAGCTCCCAGGGACAGCCTAATGAAAAACTGTTTTTT
cdr3_aa: CASSSQGQPNEKLFF

d_call: -
v_call: TRBV9
clone_size: many
j_call: TRBJ1-3
cdr3_nt: TGTGCCAGCAGCGGCAGGGACGCGGGAAACACCATATATTTT
cdr3_aa: CASSGRDAGNTIYF

d_call: -
v_call: TRBV20-1
clone_size: -
j_call: TRBJ1-5
cdr3_nt: TGCAGTGCTAGGGGGAGGGTAAGTCAGCCCCAGCATTTT
cdr3_aa: CSARGRVSQPQHF

d_call: -
v_call: TRBV9
clone_size: few
j_call: TRBJ2-5
cdr3_nt: TGTGCCAGCAGCGTAGGGTCGAGAAGGGAGACCCAGTACTTC
cdr3_aa: CASSVGSRRETQYF

d_call: -
v_call: TRBV6-5
clone_size: many
j_call: TRBJ1-2
cdr3_nt: TGTGCCAGCCGCGGACATGATGGCTACACCTTC
cdr3_aa: CASRGHDGYTF

d_call: TRBD1
v_call: TRBV20-1
clone_size: -
j_call: TRBJ1-6
cdr3_nt: TGCAGTGCAGGACAGGGACATAGTTCACCCCTCCACTTT
cdr3_aa: CSAGQGHSSPLHF

d_call: -
v_call: TRBV7-9
clone_size: many
j_call: TRBJ1-6
cdr3_nt: TGTGCCAGCAGCTTAGCGTCAGGGGCCAGTTCACCCCTCCACTTT
cdr3_aa: CASSLASGASSPLHF

d_call: -
v_call: TRBV2
clone_size: few
j_call: TRBJ1-2
cdr3_nt: TGTGCCAGCCGACCCCCTTCGGTTAACTATGGCTACACCTTC
cdr3_aa: CASRPPSVNYGYTF

d_call: TRBD1
v_call: TRBV13
clone_size: -
j_call: TRBJ1-3
cdr3_nt: TGTGCCAGCAGCCTCGACAGGGGGTTCTCTGGAAACACCATATATTTT
cdr3_aa: CASSLDRGFSGNTIYF

d_call: TRBD1
v_call: TRBV9
clone_size: -
j_call: TRBJ2-5
cdr3_nt: TGTGCCAGCAGCCAAGAGGGTCGGACAGGGGTTTACCAAGAGACCCAGTACTTC
cdr3_aa: CASSQEGRTGVYQETQYF

d_call: TRBD1
v_call: TRBV5-6
clone_size: -
j_call: TRBJ1-2
cdr3_nt: TGTGCCAGCAGCTGGGACAGGCTTAATGGCTACACCTTC
cdr3_aa: CASSWDRLNGYTF

d_call: -
v_call: TRBV2
clone_size: -
j_call: TRBJ1-1
cdr3_nt: TGTGCCAGCAGTGAGGGCAGCAAAACAGCTTTCTTT
cdr3_aa: CASSEGSKTAFF

d_call: -
v_call: TRBV7-6
clone_size: many
j_call: TRBJ2-7
cdr3_nt: TGTGCCAGCAGCCCCAGTGGAGGGGCGAGGGAGCAGTACTTC
cdr3_aa: CASSPSGGAREQYF

d_call: -
v_call: TRBV11-2
clone_size: -
j_call: TRBJ2-2
cdr3_nt: TGTGCCAGCAGCTTAGATCCCGTGGTCCTGAACACCGGGGAGCTGTTTTTT
cdr3_aa: CASSLDPVVLNTGELFF

d_call: -
v_call: TRBV5-1
clone_size: few
j_call: TRBJ1-4
cdr3_nt: TGCGCCAGCAGCTCGGACGGGGGGAAAGAAAAACTGTTTTTT
cdr3_aa: CASSSDGGKEKLFF

d_call: TRBD2
v_call: TRBV20-1
clone_size: -
j_call: TRBJ2-7
cdr3_nt: TGCAGTGCCAGGGGACTAGCGGGAGTCGAGCAGTACTTC
cdr3_aa: CSARGLAGVEQYF

d_call: TRBD1
v_call: TRBV7-2
clone_size: few
j_call: TRBJ1-6
cdr3_nt: TGTGCCAGCAGCTCCGTGACAGGGGATAATTCACCCCTCCACTTT
cdr3_aa: CASSSVTGDNSPLHF

d_call: -
v_call: TRBV7-9
clone_size: -
j_call: TRBJ1-1
cdr3_nt: TGTGCCAGCAGCTTAGGCCACCCCACTGAAGCTTTCTTT
cdr3_aa: CASSLGHPTEAFF

d_call: -
v_call: TRBV20-1
clone_size: few
j_call: TRBJ2-2
cdr3_nt: TGCAGTGCTAGAGACCCTCATGGGGCCTCCGGGGAGCTGTTTTTT
cdr3_aa: CSARDPHGASGELFF

d_call: -
v_call: TRBV29-1
clone_size: many
j_call: TRBJ1-1
cdr3_nt: TGCAGCGTTGGTTTCGCAGTTACGAACACTGAAGCTTTCTTT
cdr3_aa: CSVGFAVTNTEAFF

d_call: -
v_call: TRBV7-2
clone_size: -
j_call: TRBJ2-6
cdr3_nt: TGTGCCAGCAGCTCCATGGGGGGACAGTGGAGCAACGTCCTGACTTTC
cdr3_aa: CASSSMGGQWSNVLTF

d_call: -
v_call: TRBV7-9
clone_size: -
j_call: TRBJ2-2
cdr3_nt: TGTGCCAGCAGCTTAGGGACATGGCCGAATGACACCGGGGAGCTGTTTTTT
cdr3_aa: CASSLGTWPNDTGELFF

d_call: -
v_call: TRBV5-1
clone_size: -
j_call: TRBJ2-5
cdr3_nt: TGCGCCAGCAGCGCGGGACAGCACCAAGAGACCCAGTACTTC
cdr3_aa: CASSAGQHQETQYF

d_call: TRBD1
v_call: TRBV9
clone_size: -
j_call: TRBJ2-7
cdr3_nt: TGTGCCAGCAGGTTTGGGACAGGACCTTACCAGCAGTACTTC
cdr3_aa: CASRFGTGPYQQYF

d_call: TRBD1
v_call: TRBV19
clone_size: -
j_call: TRBJ1-5
cdr3_nt: TGTGCCAGTACCCCGGACAGGGCAGATTTCCAGCCCCAGCATTTT
cdr3_aa: CASTPDRADFQPQHF

d_call: TRBD1
v_call: TRBV10-3
clone_size: many
j_call: TRBJ1-1
cdr3_nt: TGTGCCATCAGTGAGGACAGGGGTTGGGGAACTGAAGCTTTCTTT
cdr3_aa: CAISEDRGWGTEAFF

d_call: -
v_call: TRBV2
clone_size: many
j_call: TRBJ1-1
cdr3_nt: TGTGCCAGCACGGGGCAGAACACTGAAGCTTTCTTT
cdr3_aa: CASTGQNTEAFF